What follows describes a single TCR beta chain. The second PCR ran about 6 to 11 cycles with a sample-barcoded 5' primer and J-beta primers. TCRdb recomputed calls from the 5' RACE reads with MiXCR, one row per CDR3 protein. This repertoire shows hundreds of thousands of distinct CDR3 sequences, 49% found once; its top ten account for about 32%. The ends lost 7 bases at V and 6 bases at J; junction bases unmatched: 9. This CDR3 region has 14 residues. Germline CDR1 is ENHRY and CDR2 is SYGVKD. This sample was taken from a study of blood T cells in healthy people across ages. The rearrangement links TRBV10-3 to TRBJ2-3; 8 bases fit TRBD2. The sample was blood. The source of this sequence is a woman between 55 and 75 years old in good health. CDR3 loop: CAITPGLASDTQYF. The DNA of the CDR3 is TGTGCCATCACTCCCGGACTAGCATCGGATACGCAGTATTTT.